The text below deals with one T cell receptor (beta chain). As yet, its antigen is unknown. The sample originates from a study of T cell responses to AZD1222 COVID-19 vaccine. Study findings and constraints: The sample set comprised mostly white British donors with more females, and clonal diversity was possibly underestimated.

V was clipped by 2 bases and J by 2 bases, with 9 bases between them. The CDR3 consists of 14 residues. Germline V gene data show CDR1 as LNHDA and CDR2 as SQIVND (reference sequence). Method: immunoSEQ multiplex PCR; TCRdb's copy keeps in-frame clones and lacks some. The table records about 53,000 clones, roughly 83% of them present only once. The receptor was derived from an adult in good health. Specimen: peripheral blood, collected on day 0 of AZD1222 vaccination. The J gene is TRBJ2-5, the V gene TRBV19; no clear D gene. In DNA form, the CDR3 reads TGTGCCAGTAGTATACAGGCAGAACAAGAGACCCAGTACTTC. It translates to CASSIQAEQETQYF.